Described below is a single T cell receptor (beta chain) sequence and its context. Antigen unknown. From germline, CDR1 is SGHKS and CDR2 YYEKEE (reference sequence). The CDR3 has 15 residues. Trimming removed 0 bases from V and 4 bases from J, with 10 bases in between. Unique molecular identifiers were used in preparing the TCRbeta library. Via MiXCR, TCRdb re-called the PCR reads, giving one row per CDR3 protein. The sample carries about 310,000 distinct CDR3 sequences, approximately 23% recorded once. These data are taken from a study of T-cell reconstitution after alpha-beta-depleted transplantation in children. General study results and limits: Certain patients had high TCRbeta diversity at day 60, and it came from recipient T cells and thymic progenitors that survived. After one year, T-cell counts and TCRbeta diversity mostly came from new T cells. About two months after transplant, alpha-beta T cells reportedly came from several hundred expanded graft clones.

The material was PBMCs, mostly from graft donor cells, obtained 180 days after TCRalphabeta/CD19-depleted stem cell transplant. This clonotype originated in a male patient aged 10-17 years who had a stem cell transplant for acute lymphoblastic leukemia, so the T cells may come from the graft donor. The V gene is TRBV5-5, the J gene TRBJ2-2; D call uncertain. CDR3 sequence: CASSLAPYLTGELFF. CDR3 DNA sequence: TGTGCCAGCAGCTTGGCTCCCTACCTCACCGGGGAGCTGTTTTTT.